These 26 T cell receptor beta chains came from one sample sequenced in a study of cytomegalovirus exposure and HLA in healthy donors. Both 60 Vbeta primers and 13 Jbeta primers went into the PCR. Clones were read by immunoSEQ multiplex PCR, and TCRdb kept only the in-frame ones, dropping some. The repertoire holds some 190,000 clones, about 77% seen once, with approximately 2.9% in the top ten. Material for sequencing was PBMCs. These receptor sequences come from a female donor in good health and CMV-seronegative.

V and J are TRBV7-9 and TRBJ1-4, with a weak D call TRBD1 (5 bases). Per the germline V gene, CDR1 is SEHNR and CDR2 is FQNEAQ (reference sequence). V lost 6 bases and J lost 7, with 21 bases in between. The CDR3 is 16 residues long. CDR3 coding DNA: TGTGCCAGCAGGGGCGGGGGAGGATGGCCTTTTGAAAAACTGTTTTTT. It is translated as CASRGGGGWPFEKLFF.

This chain connects TRBV18 to TRBJ2-7; TRBD2 agrees at 10 bases. CDR1 KGHSH and CDR2 LQKENI come from the germline V gene. The junction had 3 bases not matched to a gene; V was cut back by 3 bases and J by 4 bases. CDR3 length equals 14 residues. The CDR3 loop is CASSPSGGAYEQYF. CDR3 in DNA: TGTGCCAGCTCACCGAGCGGGGGGGCATACGAGCAGTACTTC.

The chain has TRBV11-3 and TRBJ2-1, with 8 bases that match TRBD1. The CDR3 extends over 13 amino acids. The V gene's germline CDR1 is SGHNT and CDR2 YENEEA. The J segment lost 8 bases and the V segment lost 3 bases, leaving 3 bases of the junction unmatched. CDR3 sequence reads: CASSLQGADEQFF. For the CDR3, the DNA is TGTGCCAGCAGCTTGCAGGGGGCCGATGAGCAGTTCTTC.

The chain carries TRBV19 and TRBJ1-5, with 7 bases lining up with TRBD1. This CDR3 spans 14 amino acids. The germline V gene encodes CDR1 LNHDA and CDR2 SQIVND (reference sequence). V dropped 2 bases and J dropped 4; count of bases not matched to a gene: 2. CDR3 in amino acids: CASSIRQGNQPQHF. The CDR3 bases are TGTGCCAGTAGTATAAGACAGGGAAATCAGCCCCAGCATTTT.

The chain is built from TRBV6-5 and TRBJ1-4; 7 bases line up with TRBD1. J gave up 8 bases and V 6 bases, and 9 bases lay outside the gene matches. Germline V gene lookup returns CDR1 MNHEY and CDR2 SVGAGI. This CDR3 has 14 residues. As DNA, the CDR3 is TGTGCCAGCAGCCCGGGACAGTTTCCAGAAAAACTGTTTTTT. This sequence encodes CASSPGQFPEKLFF.

J is TRBJ2-3 and V is TRBV9; a possible D gene is TRBD1 (5 bases). Germline-derived CDR1 and CDR2 are SGDLS and YYNGEE. Trimming took 1 base from V and 0 from J, leaving 15 bases between them. The CDR3 consists of 17 residues. The CDR3 sequence is CASSVPRGGASTDTQYF. The DNA for the CDR3 is TGTGCCAGCAGCGTACCCCGTGGTGGGGCGAGCACAGATACGCAGTATTTT.

This clone was picked up one time. The genes are TRBV4-2 and TRBJ2-7; 10 nucleotides line up with TRBD1. Trimming cost V 0 bases and J 0 bases; bases outside gene matches: 2. The germline gives CDR1 LGHNA, CDR2 YNFKEQ. The CDR3 has 16 amino acids. This CDR3 reads CASSQEGQGTSYEQYF. The CDR3 DNA sequence: TGTGCCAGCAGCCAAGAGGGACAGGGGACCTCCTACGAGCAGTACTTC.

V is TRBV4-3 and J is TRBJ2-7; 7 nucleotides agree with TRBD1. The ends lost 8 bases at V and 6 bases at J; junction bases unmatched: 16. The germline CDR1 and CDR2 sequences are LGHNA and YSLEER. The CDR3 sequence is 15 residues long. CDR3: CASPKEQGGRFEQYF. The CDR3 DNA follows: TGCGCCAGCCCCAAGGAACAAGGGGGCAGGTTCGAGCAGTACTTC.

The sample holds a few counts of this clone. The chain links TRBV19 to TRBJ2-7, with 7 bases that match TRBD1. V dropped 1 base and J dropped 0; count of bases not matched to a gene: 6. The V gene's germline CDR1 is LNHDA and CDR2 SQIVND (reference sequence). The CDR3 is 16 residues long. CDR3 protein: CASSIVGGGTSYEQYF. Here the CDR3 DNA reads TGTGCCAGTAGTATAGTAGGGGGCGGAACCTCCTACGAGCAGTACTTC.

This clone was counted only a few times. This CDR3 reads CASSLTLAGRDEQFF. In DNA, the CDR3 is TGTGCCAGCAGCTTAACGTTAGCGGGACGGGATGAGCAGTTCTTC. The chain carries TRBV7-3 and TRBJ2-1; 8 positions agree with TRBD2. The germline V gene encodes CDR1 SGHTA and CDR2 FQGTGA. J was trimmed by 8 bases and V by 0 bases; bases with no gene match: 6. This CDR3 is 15 amino acids long.

The chain couples TRBV2 to TRBJ1-4; TRBD1 matches 7 bases. Germline trimming cut 3 bases from V and 11 bases from J; bases unmatched to any gene: 6. Germline-derived CDR1 and CDR2 are SNHLY and FYNNEI. The CDR3 length is 13 residues. This CDR3 reads CASSDRDRAKLFF. CDR3 DNA: TGTGCCAGCAGTGATCGTGACAGGGCTAAACTGTTTTTT.

The chain joins TRBV13 to TRBJ2-7; 8 bases map to TRBD2. The CDR3 spans 16 residues. V lost 0 bases, J lost 2 bases, and 6 bases stayed unmatched. In germline, CDR1 is PRHDT, CDR2 FYEKMQ (reference sequence). The DNA for the CDR3 is TGTGCCAGCAGCTTAGGCGGGGTAGCGGGGCCCTACGAGCAGTACTTC. Translated: CASSLGGVAGPYEQYF.

This chain links TRBV6-5 with TRBJ1-5; perhaps TRBD1 as D (5 bases). Trimming pared 5 bases from V and 10 bases from J, leaving 21 bases between. The germline V gene has CDR1 MNHEY and CDR2 SVGAGI. This CDR3 is 15 amino acids long. This chain's CDR3 is CASSRSRGGVNPQHF. CDR3 DNA sequence: TGTGCCAGCAGTCGGTCGAGGGGAGGTGTGAATCCCCAGCATTTT.

This sequence joins TRBV7-2 and TRBJ1-2; 11 nucleotides match TRBD1. The trim removed 5 bases at V and 8 bases at J, leaving 10 bases unmatched. Germline values: CDR1 SGHTA, CDR2 FQGNSA. This CDR3 spans 15 amino acids. DNA of the CDR3: TGTGCCAGCAGCCCCGGGGGGGACAGGGGGTTGGGCTACACCTTC. It yields the protein CASSPGGDRGLGYTF.

This clone was seen once. V is TRBV6-5 and J is TRBJ1-3, with D uncertain. Germline V gene data show CDR1 as MNHEY and CDR2 as SVGAGI. Trimming pared 4 bases from V and 6 bases from J, leaving 16 bases between. CDR3 length: 15 amino acids. CDR3 protein: CASSSNGVPENTIYF. CDR3 sequence (DNA): TGTGCCAGCAGTTCTAACGGGGTTCCTGAAAACACCATATATTTT.

The gene calls are TRBV10-3 and TRBJ2-3; the match to TRBD2 covers 13 bases. CDR3 length: 16 residues. The germline V gene has CDR1 ENHRY and CDR2 SYGVKD. V lost 5 bases, J lost 4 bases, and 6 bases stayed unmatched. The CDR3, as DNA: TGTGCCATCAGTCTGACTAGCGGGGGGCGGTCAGATACGCAGTATTTT. Protein product: CAISLTSGGRSDTQYF.

This clone turned up a few times. V gene TRBV5-4 combines with J gene TRBJ2-5; 7 nucleotides match TRBD2. The V gene end was trimmed by 4 bases and the J gene end by 1 base; junction bases not matched to a gene: 10. The CDR3 runs to 16 residues. Germline V gene data show CDR1 as SGHNT and CDR2 as YYREEE (reference sequence). For the CDR3, the DNA is TGTGCCAGCAGCAGCTTCTTGGGGGGGATCCAAGAGACCCAGTACTTC. Translating gives CASSSFLGGIQETQYF. Supplemented by reference TRBV5-4 and TRBJ2-5, the full variable domain reads ETGVTQSPTHLIKTRGQQVTLRCSSQSGHNTVSWYQQALGQGPQFIFQYYREEENGRGNFPPRFSGLQFPNYSSELNVNALELDDSALYLCASSSFLGGIQETQYFGPGTRLLVL.

This clone was found a few times. The CDR3 protein is CASSLTGAKFF. The CDR3 nucleotides are TGTGCCAGCAGCCTGACAGGGGCCAAGTTCTTC. The chain joins TRBV7-9 to TRBJ2-1; 8 nucleotides agree with TRBD1. The germline V gene encodes CDR1 SEHNR and CDR2 FQNEAQ (reference sequence). Unmatched junction bases numbered 5, after V lost 5 bases and J lost 14 bases. This CDR3 has 11 amino acids.

This clone was seen a handful of times. The V and J genes are TRBV7-8 and TRBJ1-1; perhaps TRBD1 as D (5 bases). V lost 2 bases and J 2 bases, leaving 15 bases between the germline ends. There are 16 residues in the CDR3. Germline V gives CDR1 SGHVS, CDR2 FQNEAQ. CDR3 DNA: TGTGCCAGCAGCTTAAGTCAGGGCCCATCTAACACTGAAGCTTTCTTT. Its protein product is CASSLSQGPSNTEAFF.

The J gene is TRBJ2-1, the V gene TRBV5-1; 7 positions agree with TRBD2. The CDR3 extends over 16 amino acids. Germline trimming cut 4 bases from V and 5 bases from J; bases unmatched to any gene: 12. Germline V gene lookup returns CDR1 SGHRS and CDR2 YFSETQ. This CDR3 is CASSGLPGLLNNEQFF. In DNA, the CDR3 is TGCGCCAGCAGCGGCTTACCGGGACTACTCAACAATGAGCAGTTCTTC.

The chain employs TRBV5-6 and TRBJ2-1; no definite D call. V was trimmed by 3 bases and J by 6 bases, leaving 16 bases between them. Germline values: CDR1 SGHDT, CDR2 YYEEEE. The CDR3 spans 15 residues. The CDR3 loop is CASSSRVFGPNEQFF. The CDR3 DNA reads as TGTGCCAGCAGCTCCCGCGTCTTTGGGCCCAATGAGCAGTTCTTC. The full variable domain, its missing parts supplied by reference TRBV5-6 and TRBJ2-1, is DAGVTQSPTHLIKTRGQQVTLRCSPKSGHDTVSWYQQALGQGPQFIFQYYEEEERQRGNFPDRFSGHQFPNYSSELNVNALLLGDSALYLCASSSRVFGPNEQFFGPGTRLTVL.

V gene TRBV27 combines with J gene TRBJ2-2, with 11 positions matching TRBD1. Germline V lookup: CDR1 MNHEY, CDR2 SMNVEV (reference sequence). This CDR3 has 16 amino acids. The V gene end was trimmed by 4 bases and the J gene end by 5 bases; junction bases not matched to a gene: 6. CDR3 amino acids: CASSSQGTGGTGELFF. CDR3 nucleotide sequence: TGTGCCAGCAGTTCCCAAGGGACAGGGGGGACCGGGGAGCTGTTTTTT.

This clone turned up a few times. This sequence joins TRBV6-1 and TRBJ1-5, with D unresolved. Trimming stripped 5 bases from V and 6 bases from J, with 14 bases between. There are 14 residues in the CDR3. The germline V gene has CDR1 MNHNS and CDR2 SASEGT. CDR3 loop: CASSLGEEVQPQHF. DNA of the CDR3: TGTGCCAGCAGTCTCGGGGAAGAAGTTCAGCCCCAGCATTTT.

The chain recombines TRBV5-1 with TRBJ2-5; 8 nucleotides match TRBD2. The J segment lost 1 base and the V segment lost 3 bases, leaving 11 bases of the junction unmatched. Germline CDR1 SGHRS, CDR2 YFSETQ. The CDR3 sequence is 17 residues long. CDR3 sequence: CASSWDRGGRGQETQYF. CDR3 bases: TGCGCCAGCAGCTGGGACCGGGGGGGCAGGGGCCAAGAGACCCAGTACTTC.

This chain connects TRBV10-3 to TRBJ2-5; the D gene is possibly TRBD2 (6 bases). Trimming stripped 5 bases from V and 1 base from J, with 11 bases between. CDR1 and CDR2 from the germline V gene are ENHRY and SYGVKD. The CDR3 covers 14 residues. The CDR3 protein is CAISPSSVQETQYF. In DNA, the CDR3 is TGTGCCATCAGTCCCTCTAGCGTCCAAGAGACCCAGTACTTC.

The gene calls are TRBV4-2 and TRBJ1-5; no reliable D call. The CDR3 extends over 15 amino acids. Germline loops: CDR1 LGHNA, CDR2 YNFKEQ. Trimming stripped 0 bases from V and 0 bases from J, with 6 bases between. The CDR3 is CASSQEANSNQPQHF. The CDR3 DNA follows: TGTGCCAGCAGCCAAGAGGCCAATAGCAATCAGCCCCAGCATTTT.